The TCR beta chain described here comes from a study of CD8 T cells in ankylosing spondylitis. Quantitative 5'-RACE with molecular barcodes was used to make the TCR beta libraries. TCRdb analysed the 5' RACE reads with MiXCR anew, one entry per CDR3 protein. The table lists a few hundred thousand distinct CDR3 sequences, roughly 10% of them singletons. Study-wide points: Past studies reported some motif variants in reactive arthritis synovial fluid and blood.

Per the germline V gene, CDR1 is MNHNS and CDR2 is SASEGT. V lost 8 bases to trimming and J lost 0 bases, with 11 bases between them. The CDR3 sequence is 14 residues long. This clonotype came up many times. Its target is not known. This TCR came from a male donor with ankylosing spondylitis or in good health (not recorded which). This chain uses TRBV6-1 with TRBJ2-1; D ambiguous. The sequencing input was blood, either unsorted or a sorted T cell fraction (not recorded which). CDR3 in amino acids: CASLGLSSYNEQFF. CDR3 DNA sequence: TGTGCCAGCCTGGGATTGAGCTCCTACAATGAGCAGTTCTTC.